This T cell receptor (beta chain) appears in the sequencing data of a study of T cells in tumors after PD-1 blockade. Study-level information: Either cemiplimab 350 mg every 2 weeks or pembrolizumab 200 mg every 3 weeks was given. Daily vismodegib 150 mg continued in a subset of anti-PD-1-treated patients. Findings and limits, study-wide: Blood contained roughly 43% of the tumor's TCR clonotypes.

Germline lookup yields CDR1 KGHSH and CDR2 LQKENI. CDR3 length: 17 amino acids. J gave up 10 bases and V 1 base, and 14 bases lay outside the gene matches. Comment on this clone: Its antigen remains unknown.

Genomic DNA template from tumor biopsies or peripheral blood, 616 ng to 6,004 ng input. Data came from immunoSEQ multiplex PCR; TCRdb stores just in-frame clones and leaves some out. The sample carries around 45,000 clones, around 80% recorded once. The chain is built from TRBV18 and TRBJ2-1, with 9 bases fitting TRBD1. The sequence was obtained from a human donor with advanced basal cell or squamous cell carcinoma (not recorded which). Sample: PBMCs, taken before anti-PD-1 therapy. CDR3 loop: CASSPRDRGGFGWEQFF. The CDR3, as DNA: TGTGCCAGCTCACCACGAGACAGGGGGGGATTTGGCTGGGAGCAGTTCTTC.